The following is a T cell receptor beta chain sequence with its context. The antigen is unknown. PCR was performed a second time for about 7 to 11 cycles using a sample-barcoded 5' primer and a J-beta primer mix. In TCRdb, the 5' RACE reads were re-called with MiXCR into one record per CDR3 protein. The table shows hundreds of thousands of distinct CDR3 sequences, with about 43% occurring only once. This record belongs to a study of blood T cells in healthy people across ages. Study-wide context: With template switching, about one barcoded beta molecule was captured per two T cells.

The CDR3 loop spans 15 amino acids. Germline CDR1 reads MNHEY; CDR2 reads SMNVEV (reference sequence). Unmatched junction bases numbered 10, after V lost 6 bases and J lost 5 bases. Notes on the study in general: Per million T cells, the diversity of TCR beta decreased roughly linearly as age advanced.

The individuals who served as donors were healthy Caucasians living in Russia, aged about 6 to 100. A minimum of 7 million PBMCs was isolated per sample. The V call is TRBV27, the J call TRBJ2-7; 10 bases are shared with TRBD1. Source material: blood. The TCR originated in an elderly man in good health. The CDR3 protein is CASSLLRDRGDEQYF. The CDR3 coding sequence is TGTGCCAGCAGCCTCCTCCGGGACAGGGGCGACGAGCAGTACTTC.